This is a list of T cell receptor beta chains from one sample in a study of CD8 T cells in ankylosing spondylitis. TCRdb re-called the 5' RACE reads through MiXCR, storing one row per CDR3 protein. The sample includes around 130,000 distinct CDR3 sequences, around 9.3% seen only once; the top ten take approximately 3.3%. Sample: blood, either unsorted or a sorted T cell fraction (not recorded which). The receptors were gathered from a male donor with ankylosing spondylitis or in good health (not recorded which). Each CDR3 is given with its conserved first and last residue. The order of the fields is CDR3 protein, J gene, CDR3 length, V gene, clone size. For some rows the clone size is stated as once, few or many, or as a class when expanded; others skip it.

CDR3 protein: CASSLAGQGGITEAFF
J gene: TRBJ1-1
CDR3 length: 16
V gene: TRBV12-3/TRBV12-4
clone size: many

CDR3 protein: CSVAGLVFDEQFF
J gene: TRBJ2-1
CDR3 length: 13
V gene: TRBV29-1
clone size: many

CDR3 protein: CASTSGEGLAGYTF
J gene: TRBJ1-2
CDR3 length: 14
V gene: TRBV27
clone size: few

CDR3 protein: CATSDFEISKGSGPDTQYF
J gene: TRBJ2-3
CDR3 length: 19
V gene: TRBV24-1
clone size: NA

CDR3 protein: CASSLYSGPQEETQYF
J gene: TRBJ2-5
CDR3 length: 16
V gene: TRBV7-2
clone size: few

CDR3 protein: CASSLRDRVGEQYF
J gene: TRBJ2-7
CDR3 length: 14
V gene: TRBV27
clone size: many

CDR3 protein: CASTTLAGQKETQYF
J gene: TRBJ2-5
CDR3 length: 15
V gene: TRBV7-2
clone size: many

CDR3 protein: CSASESRKYEQYF
J gene: TRBJ2-7
CDR3 length: 13
V gene: TRBV20-1
clone size: many

CDR3 protein: CASSPSRADNEQFF
J gene: TRBJ2-1
CDR3 length: 14
V gene: TRBV12-3/TRBV12-4
clone size: few

CDR3 protein: CATSRDRGFREQFF
J gene: TRBJ2-1
CDR3 length: 14
V gene: TRBV15
clone size: many

CDR3 protein: CASSSGGGSSYEQYF
J gene: TRBJ2-7
CDR3 length: 15
V gene: TRBV6-5
clone size: NA

CDR3 protein: CASKGLGGTDTQYF
J gene: TRBJ2-3
CDR3 length: 14
V gene: TRBV6-1
clone size: few

CDR3 protein: CSASDMYAYEQYF
J gene: TRBJ2-7
CDR3 length: 13
V gene: TRBV20-1
clone size: few

CDR3 protein: CASSLGSGKVGELFF
J gene: TRBJ2-2
CDR3 length: 15
V gene: TRBV7-3
clone size: few

CDR3 protein: CSVGTGITDTQYF
J gene: TRBJ2-3
CDR3 length: 13
V gene: TRBV29-1
clone size: many

CDR3 protein: CASSWGDSDRGAFF
J gene: TRBJ1-1
CDR3 length: 14
V gene: TRBV5-1
clone size: many

CDR3 protein: CASRPGGVSTDTQYF
J gene: TRBJ2-3
CDR3 length: 15
V gene: TRBV6-5
clone size: many

CDR3 protein: CATSDPTVSMAQYF
J gene: TRBJ2-3
CDR3 length: 14
V gene: TRBV24-1
clone size: many

CDR3 protein: CASSYGTSGSYEQYF
J gene: TRBJ2-7
CDR3 length: 15
V gene: TRBV6-5
clone size: few

CDR3 protein: CASSYLRRDYNEQFF
J gene: TRBJ2-1
CDR3 length: 15
V gene: TRBV28
clone size: many

CDR3 protein: CASLTGYSGNTIYF
J gene: TRBJ1-3
CDR3 length: 14
V gene: TRBV6-1
clone size: many

CDR3 protein: CASSQGRRGLNTEAFF
J gene: TRBJ1-1
CDR3 length: 16
V gene: TRBV4-3
clone size: many

CDR3 protein: CASSWAGLSAYNEQFF
J gene: TRBJ2-1
CDR3 length: 16
V gene: TRBV11-2
clone size: few

CDR3 protein: CSARVRRATNEKLFF
J gene: TRBJ1-4
CDR3 length: 15
V gene: TRBV20-1
clone size: many

CDR3 protein: CASSLALEAQETQYF
J gene: TRBJ2-5
CDR3 length: 15
V gene: TRBV7-9
clone size: NA

CDR3 protein: CSASMRETLTETQYF
J gene: TRBJ2-5
CDR3 length: 15
V gene: TRBV20-1
clone size: few

CDR3 protein: CASSDMGTQYF
J gene: TRBJ2-5
CDR3 length: 11
V gene: TRBV5-1
clone size: NA

CDR3 protein: CASSDPRGLGSTDTQYF
J gene: TRBJ2-3
CDR3 length: 17
V gene: TRBV25-1
clone size: few

CDR3 protein: CASSLAGWSNEQFF
J gene: TRBJ2-1
CDR3 length: 14
V gene: TRBV7-3
clone size: NA

CDR3 protein: CASSQDIGSYTDTQYF
J gene: TRBJ2-3
CDR3 length: 16
V gene: TRBV3-1
clone size: many

CDR3 protein: CASSPRGGTEAFF
J gene: TRBJ1-1
CDR3 length: 13
V gene: TRBV18
clone size: NA

CDR3 protein: CSAGPSGSFSEQYF
J gene: TRBJ2-7
CDR3 length: 14
V gene: TRBV20-1
clone size: many

CDR3 protein: CASSLTPGQPQHF
J gene: TRBJ1-5
CDR3 length: 13
V gene: TRBV12-3/TRBV12-4
clone size: NA

CDR3 protein: CASRDLAGVYEQYF
J gene: TRBJ2-7
CDR3 length: 14
V gene: TRBV2
clone size: many

CDR3 protein: CASSFAGGNTGELFF
J gene: TRBJ2-2
CDR3 length: 15
V gene: TRBV7-2
clone size: few

CDR3 protein: CASSPTGTGANQPQHF
J gene: TRBJ1-5
CDR3 length: 16
V gene: TRBV19
clone size: many

CDR3 protein: CASSGTDFYEQYF
J gene: TRBJ2-7
CDR3 length: 13
V gene: TRBV7-6
clone size: many

CDR3 protein: CASSLGTGGNTIYF
J gene: TRBJ1-3
CDR3 length: 14
V gene: TRBV7-8
clone size: NA

CDR3 protein: CASSFVTGNQPQHF
J gene: TRBJ1-5
CDR3 length: 14
V gene: TRBV12-3/TRBV12-4
clone size: many

CDR3 protein: CASSVSLISYEQYF
J gene: TRBJ2-7
CDR3 length: 14
V gene: TRBV9
clone size: NA

CDR3 protein: CSATGTGLPAYEQYF
J gene: TRBJ2-7
CDR3 length: 15
V gene: TRBV20-1
clone size: few

CDR3 protein: CASSHSDTETYEQYF
J gene: TRBJ2-7
CDR3 length: 15
V gene: TRBV6-1
clone size: many

CDR3 protein: CASSQELGARVGELFF
J gene: TRBJ2-2
CDR3 length: 16
V gene: TRBV4-3
clone size: NA

CDR3 protein: CASSIPSLRSGVTDTQYF
J gene: TRBJ2-3
CDR3 length: 18
V gene: TRBV2
clone size: NA

CDR3 protein: CAISELEMVRETQYF
J gene: TRBJ2-5
CDR3 length: 15
V gene: TRBV10-3
clone size: many

CDR3 protein: CASSYWRKGQATGELFF
J gene: TRBJ2-2
CDR3 length: 17
V gene: TRBV6-2/TRBV6-3
clone size: many

CDR3 protein: CSANERGLSYEQYF
J gene: TRBJ2-7
CDR3 length: 14
V gene: TRBV20-1
clone size: NA

CDR3 protein: CSASEAGVNEQFF
J gene: TRBJ2-1
CDR3 length: 13
V gene: TRBV20-1
clone size: once